Presented here are 2 T cell receptor beta chains from one specimen sequenced in a study of blood T cell repertoires in COVID-19 (dated by TCRdb to 2020 to 2022). Libraries came from the immunoSEQ multiplex PCR assay. Drawn from immuneACCESS, this table holds only the in-frame rearrangements with V and J called that TCRdb kept. Clones are partly lost; checked studies trace under half to an unresolved V gene and leave the rest unexplained. The table for this sample lists hundreds of thousands of clones; approximately 90% of them were counted only once. 1.4% to 1.5% of the sample rests with the top ten. Material: PBMCs or T cells enriched from blood (not recorded which). The receptors were sampled from a woman younger than 30 who had been exposed to COVID-19.

The chain couples TRBV4-1 to TRBJ2-1; D possibly corresponds to TRBD2 (6 bases). CDR1 is MGHRA, CDR2 YSYEKL, per germline. With 0 bases removed from V and 0 bases from J, the gap between germline ends came to 12 bases. The length of the CDR3 is 17 residues. The CDR3 is CASSQDSSVSSYNEQFF. Written as DNA, the CDR3 is TGCGCCAGCAGCCAAGACTCTAGCGTAAGCTCCTACAATGAGCAGTTCTTC.

CDR3 coding DNA: TGTGCCACCAGCAGAACTCGGACTAGCGGAAACAATGAGCAGTTCTTC. Protein sequence: CATSRTRTSGNNEQFF. The chain uses TRBV15 and TRBJ2-1; TRBD2 matches 10 bases. The CDR3 sequence is 16 residues long. Trimming cost V 2 bases and J 5 bases; bases outside gene matches: 6. CDR1 is LNHNV, CDR2 YYDKDF, per germline (reference sequence).